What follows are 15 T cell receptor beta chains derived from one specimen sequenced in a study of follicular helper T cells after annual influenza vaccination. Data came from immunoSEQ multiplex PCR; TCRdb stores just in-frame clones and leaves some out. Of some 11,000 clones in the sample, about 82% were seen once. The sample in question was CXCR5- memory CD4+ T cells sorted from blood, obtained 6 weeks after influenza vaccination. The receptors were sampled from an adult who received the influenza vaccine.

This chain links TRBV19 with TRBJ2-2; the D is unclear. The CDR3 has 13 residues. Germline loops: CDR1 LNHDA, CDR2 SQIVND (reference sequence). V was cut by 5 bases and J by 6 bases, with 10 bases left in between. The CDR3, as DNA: TGTGCCAGTAGTCAGGAAAGTCCCGGGGAGCTGTTTTTT. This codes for CASSQESPGELFF.

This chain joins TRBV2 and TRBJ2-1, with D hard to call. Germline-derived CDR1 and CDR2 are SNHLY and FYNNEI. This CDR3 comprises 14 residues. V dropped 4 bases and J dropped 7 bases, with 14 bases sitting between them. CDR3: CASSGIASLNEQFF. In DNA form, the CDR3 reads TGTGCCAGCAGTGGGATAGCATCTTTAAATGAGCAGTTCTTC.

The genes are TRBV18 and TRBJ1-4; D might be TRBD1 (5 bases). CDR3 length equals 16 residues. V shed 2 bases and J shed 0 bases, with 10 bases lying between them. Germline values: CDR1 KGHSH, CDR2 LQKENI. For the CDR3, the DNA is TGTGCCAGCTCACCAGGGACCGACCCAACTAATGAAAAACTGTTTTTT. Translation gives CASSPGTDPTNEKLFF.

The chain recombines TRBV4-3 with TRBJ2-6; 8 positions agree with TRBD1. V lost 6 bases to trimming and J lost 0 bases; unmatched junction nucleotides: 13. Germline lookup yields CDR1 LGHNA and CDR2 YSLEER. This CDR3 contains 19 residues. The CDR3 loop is CASSPLSGTGSSGANVLTF. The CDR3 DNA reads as TGCGCCAGCAGTCCTTTGTCCGGGACAGGTAGCTCTGGGGCCAACGTCCTGACTTTC.

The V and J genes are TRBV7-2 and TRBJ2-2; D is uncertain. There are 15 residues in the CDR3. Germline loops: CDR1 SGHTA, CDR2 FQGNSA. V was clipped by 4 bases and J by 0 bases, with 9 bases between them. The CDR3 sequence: CASSSGRTNTGELFF. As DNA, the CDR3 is TGTGCCAGCAGCTCTGGACGGACGAACACCGGGGAGCTGTTTTTT.

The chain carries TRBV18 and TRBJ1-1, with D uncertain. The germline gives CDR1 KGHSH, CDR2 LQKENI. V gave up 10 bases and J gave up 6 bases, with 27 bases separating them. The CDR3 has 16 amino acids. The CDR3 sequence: CANTESTPGGSPEAFF. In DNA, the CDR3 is TGTGCCAACACCGAATCGACTCCGGGCGGGAGCCCTGAAGCTTTCTTT.

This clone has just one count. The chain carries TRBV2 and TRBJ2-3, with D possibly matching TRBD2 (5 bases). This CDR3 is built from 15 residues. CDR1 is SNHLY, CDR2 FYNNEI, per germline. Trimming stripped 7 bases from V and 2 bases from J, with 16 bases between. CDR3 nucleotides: TGTGCCAGCAAGGGAGCAACTCTCCCCACAGATACGCAGTATTTT. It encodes CASKGATLPTDTQYF.

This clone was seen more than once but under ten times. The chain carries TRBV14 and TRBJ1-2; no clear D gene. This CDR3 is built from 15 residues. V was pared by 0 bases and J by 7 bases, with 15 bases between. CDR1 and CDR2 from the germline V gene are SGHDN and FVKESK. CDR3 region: CASSQDGVVNPGYTF. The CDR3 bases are TGTGCCAGCAGCCAAGACGGGGTAGTTAATCCTGGCTACACCTTC.

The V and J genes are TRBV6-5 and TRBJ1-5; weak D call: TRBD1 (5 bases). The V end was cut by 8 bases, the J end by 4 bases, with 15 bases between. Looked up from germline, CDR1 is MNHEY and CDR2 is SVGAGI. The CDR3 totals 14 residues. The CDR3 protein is CASGGGAANQPQHF. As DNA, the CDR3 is TGTGCCAGCGGGGGGGGAGCGGCAAATCAGCCCCAGCATTTT.

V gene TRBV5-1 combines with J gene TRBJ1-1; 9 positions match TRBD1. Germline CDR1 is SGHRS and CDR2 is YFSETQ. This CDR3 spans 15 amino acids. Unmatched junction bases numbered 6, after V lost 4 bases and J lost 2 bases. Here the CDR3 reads CASSKQTGGNTEAFF. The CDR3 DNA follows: TGCGCCAGCAGCAAACAGACAGGGGGTAACACTGAAGCTTTCTTT.

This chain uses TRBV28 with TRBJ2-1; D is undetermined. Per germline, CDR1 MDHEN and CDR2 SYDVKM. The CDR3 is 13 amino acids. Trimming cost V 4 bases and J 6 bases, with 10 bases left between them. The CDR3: CASSSRLVNEQFF. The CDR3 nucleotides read TGTGCCAGCAGTTCCCGATTAGTCAATGAGCAGTTCTTC.

The CDR3 reads CASSMVGQGKPGYGYTF. As DNA, the CDR3 is TGCGCCAGCAGCATGGTCGGACAGGGGAAGCCGGGCTATGGCTACACCTTC. This sequence joins TRBV5-1 and TRBJ1-2; the match to TRBD1 covers 9 bases. This CDR3 is built from 17 residues. Germline V gene sequence: CDR1 SGHRS, CDR2 YFSETQ. Trimming took 4 bases from V and 4 from J; bases not matched to a gene: 14.

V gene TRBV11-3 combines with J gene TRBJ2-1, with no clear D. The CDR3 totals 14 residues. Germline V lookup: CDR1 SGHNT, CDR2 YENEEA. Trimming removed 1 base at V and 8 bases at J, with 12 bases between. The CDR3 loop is CASSLGSFSDEQFF. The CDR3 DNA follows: TGTGCCAGCAGCTTAGGTAGTTTCAGTGATGAGCAGTTCTTC.

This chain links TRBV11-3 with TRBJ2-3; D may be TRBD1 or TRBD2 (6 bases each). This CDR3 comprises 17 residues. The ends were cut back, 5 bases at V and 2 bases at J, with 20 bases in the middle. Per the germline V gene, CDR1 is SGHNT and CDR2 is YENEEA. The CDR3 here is CASSPGAPGTDTDTQYF. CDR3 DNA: TGTGCCAGCAGCCCGGGGGCCCCCGGAACGGACACAGATACGCAGTATTTT.

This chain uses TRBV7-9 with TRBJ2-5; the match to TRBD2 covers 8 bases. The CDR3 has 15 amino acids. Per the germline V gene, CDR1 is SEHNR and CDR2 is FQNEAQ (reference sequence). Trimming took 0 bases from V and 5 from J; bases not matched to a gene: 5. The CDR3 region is CASSLAAGGGETQYF. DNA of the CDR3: TGTGCCAGCAGCTTAGCTGCGGGAGGAGGTGAGACCCAGTACTTC. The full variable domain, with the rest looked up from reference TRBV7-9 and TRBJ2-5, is DTGVSQNPRHKITKRGQNVTFRCDPISEHNRLYWYRQTLGQGPEFLTYFQNEAQLEKSRLLSDRFSAERPKGSFSTLEIQRTEQGDSAMYLCASSLAAGGGETQYFGPGTRLLVL.